This TCR beta chain was recorded in a study of T cells in Graves' hyperthyroidism and ophthalmopathy. Active moderate-to-severe ophthalmopathy, Clinical Activity Score at least 3, NOSPECS at least 4, under 3 months' duration. Clinical symptoms, serum thyroxine and TRAb, thyroid ultrasound and orbital computed tomography were used for the diagnoses. Findings and caveats of the study: In simple terms, a model built on 13 V-J features told ophthalmopathy apart from stable hyperthyroidism. Blood also showed most of the thyroid clonotypes that were expanded above 0.001.

This CDR3 has 14 amino acids. The germline V gene encodes CDR1 SEHNR and CDR2 FQNEAQ (reference sequence). Amplified TCR beta CDR3 regions derived from RNA transcripts. A set of HTBI primers served as the primers for a first-round RT-PCR of the TCR CDR3. TCRdb reprocessed the multiplex PCR reads with MiXCR, giving one entry per CDR3 protein. The top ten hold around 4.1% of the sample, which has approximately 610,000 distinct CDR3 sequences, 14% to 15% seen once. This clonotype has a count of ten or more. The antigen remains undetermined. The junction does not match germline at one end; this may be a read error.

The chain recombines TRBV7-9 with TRBJ2-4; TRBD1 matches 9 bases. The sequencing sample was made of blood. This TCR was recovered from a woman in her 40s with Graves' ophthalmopathy. CDR3 coding DNA: TGTGCCAGCAGCGGACAGGGGCCGGGGGACATTCAGCACTTC. Amino acids: CASSGQGPGDIQHF.